This entry lists 32 T cell receptor beta chains sequenced from one sample in a study of blood T cell repertoires in COVID-19. Repertoires were generated with immunoSEQ multiplex PCR, while TCRdb's copy carries only in-frame clones and drops some. This sample has 150,000 or so clones, with approximately 88% found just once. Sequencing input: peripheral blood. The receptor set was obtained from a human donor in a cohort sampled during active COVID-19.

The chain couples TRBV5-1 to TRBJ1-1, with D tentatively TRBD1 (6 bases). V was trimmed by 2 bases and J by 4 bases, leaving 15 bases between them. The CDR3 totals 15 residues. The germline gives CDR1 SGHRS, CDR2 YFSETQ. The DNA of the CDR3 is TGCGCCAGCAGCTTCACCGGGGGGCAGGGCACTGAAGCTTTCTTT. Encoded protein: CASSFTGGQGTEAFF.

The chain has TRBV11-2 and TRBJ1-4; D gene ambiguous. This CDR3 contains 16 residues. V lost 1 base, J lost 6 bases, and 15 bases lay in between. The germline gives CDR1 SGHAT, CDR2 FQNNGV. The CDR3 bases are TGTGCCAGCAGCTTAGTCTATGGAACAGAAGATGAAAAACTGTTTTTT. Translated: CASSLVYGTEDEKLFF. The full variable domain, in which reference TRBV11-2 and TRBJ1-4 provide the parts outside the CDR3, is EAGVAQSPRYKIIEKRQSVAFWCNPISGHATLYWYQQILGQGPKLLIQFQNNGVVDDSQLPKDRFSAERLKGVDSTLKIQPAKLEDSAVYLCASSLVYGTEDEKLFFGSGTQLSVL.

Here the CDR3 reads CASSQVIPAGQGSYGYTF. The DNA of the CDR3 is TGCGCCAGCAGCCAAGTAATCCCCGCAGGACAGGGAAGCTATGGCTACACCTTC. This chain uses TRBV4-1 with TRBJ1-2, with 8 nucleotides matching TRBD1. Per germline, CDR1 MGHRA and CDR2 YSYEKL. The junction had 14 bases not matched to a gene; V was cut back by 1 base and J by 4 bases. The CDR3 consists of 18 residues.

The chain combines TRBV5-1 with TRBJ2-2; 9 nucleotides line up with TRBD1. There are 15 residues in the CDR3. Germline CDR1 reads SGHRS; CDR2 reads YFSETQ. The trim removed 0 bases at V and 6 bases at J, leaving 3 bases unmatched. This chain's CDR3 is CASSLGQGVAGELFF. In DNA, the CDR3 is TGCGCCAGCAGCTTGGGACAGGGGGTCGCCGGGGAGCTGTTTTTT.

The rearrangement links TRBV7-9 to TRBJ1-5, with a tentative D call TRBD1 (5 bases). This CDR3 comprises 11 residues. The germline V gene encodes CDR1 SEHNR and CDR2 FQNEAQ (reference sequence). This chain's CDR3 is CASGSNQPQHF. CDR3 nucleotide sequence: TGTGCATCAGGGAGCAATCAGCCCCAGCATTTT.

V and J are TRBV20-1 and TRBJ1-2; no clear D. V was cut by 3 bases and J by 0 bases, with 17 bases left in between. Germline V gene sequence: CDR1 DFQATT, CDR2 SNEGSKA (reference sequence). CDR3 length equals 16 residues. CDR3 bases: TGCAGTGCTAGTAGATACCAGATCGCCCCTAACTATGGCTACACCTTC. Encoded protein: CSASRYQIAPNYGYTF.

V and J are TRBV27 and TRBJ2-7; 7 bases line up with TRBD2. J gave up 4 bases and V 2 bases, and 5 bases lay outside the gene matches. The CDR3 has 14 residues. CDR1 and CDR2 from the germline V gene are MNHEY and SMNVEV (reference sequence). The CDR3 region is CASSLTSANYEQYF. The DNA for the CDR3 is TGTGCCAGCAGTTTAACTAGCGCCAATTACGAGCAGTACTTC.

This clone was recorded a few times. This rearrangement joins TRBV3-1 (or the pseudogene TRBV3-2) to TRBJ1-3; D remains ambiguous. The CDR3 consists of 14 residues. V gave up 3 bases and J gave up 0 bases, with 6 bases separating them. Looked up from germline, CDR1 is LGHDT and CDR2 is YNNKEL (reference sequence). The CDR3 coding sequence is TGTGCCAGCAGCCAGACTGCCTCTGGAAACACCATATATTTT. This codes for CASSQTASGNTIYF.

J is TRBJ2-7 and V is TRBV11-3; D might be TRBD1 (5 bases). Germline assignment: CDR1 SGHNT and CDR2 YENEEA. V gave up 1 base and J gave up 3 bases, with 13 bases separating them. This CDR3 has 15 amino acids. The CDR3 protein is CASSLVVGQGYEQYF. CDR3 nucleotide sequence: TGTGCCAGCAGCTTAGTGGTGGGCCAGGGCTACGAGCAGTACTTC.

In this sample, this clone turned up once. The chain uses TRBV2 and TRBJ2-4; 7 bases are shared with TRBD1. The CDR3 runs to 16 residues. Germline V gene data show CDR1 as SNHLY and CDR2 as FYNNEI. Trimming removed 5 bases from V and 1 base from J; junction bases left unmatched: 8. The CDR3 nucleotides are TGTGCCAGCAGTAGAGAGACAGGGTGGGCCAAAAACATTCAGTACTTC. Translation: CASSRETGWAKNIQYF.

This rearrangement joins TRBV7-9 to TRBJ2-3, with TRBD2 as a possible D gene (5 bases). The CDR3 sequence is 12 residues long. CDR1 SEHNR and CDR2 FQNEAQ come from the germline V gene (reference sequence). Trimming removed 6 bases from V and 4 bases from J, with 8 bases in between. DNA of the CDR3: TGTGCCAGCAGTCCCGGGGCAGATACGCAGTATTTT. Amino acids: CASSPGADTQYF.

The J gene is TRBJ2-7, the V gene TRBV4-1; tentative D call: TRBD2 (6 bases). This CDR3 is 18 amino acids long. Trimming cost V 0 bases and J 5 bases, with 23 bases left between them. Germline V gene sequence: CDR1 MGHRA, CDR2 YSYEKL. The CDR3 protein is CASSQEALGGARIDEQYF. The CDR3, as DNA: TGCGCCAGCAGCCAAGAGGCCCTGGGCGGGGCAAGGATTGACGAGCAGTACTTC.

CDR3 nucleotides: TGTGCCAGCAGCTCCCACATACCCCCAGATACGCAGTATTTT. It encodes CASSSHIPPDTQYF. V and J are TRBV3-1 (or the pseudogene TRBV3-2) and TRBJ2-3; D is unclear. From germline, CDR1 is LGHDT and CDR2 YNNKEL (reference sequence). V lost 5 bases and J lost 4, with 13 bases in between. The CDR3 loop spans 14 amino acids.

The chain recombines TRBV5-4 with TRBJ2-7; TRBD2 matches at 10 bases. This CDR3 has 15 amino acids. Germline trimming cut 4 bases from V and 7 bases from J; bases unmatched to any gene: 11. Germline CDR1 SGHNT, CDR2 YYREEE (reference sequence). CDR3 coding DNA: TGTGCCAGCAGCCCTTTCAGTGGACTAGCGGAGGAGCAGTACTTC. This gives the protein CASSPFSGLAEEQYF. Full variable domain (rest looked up from reference TRBV5-4 and TRBJ2-7): ETGVTQSPTHLIKTRGQQVTLRCSSQSGHNTVSWYQQALGQGPQFIFQYYREEENGRGNFPPRFSGLQFPNYSSELNVNALELDDSALYLCASSPFSGLAEEQYFGPGTRLTVT.

CDR3 region: CASSLWGANEKLFF. The CDR3 coding sequence is TGCGCCAGCAGCTTGTGGGGAGCTAATGAAAAACTGTTTTTT. The chain employs TRBV5-1 and TRBJ1-4; D not resolved. CDR3 length equals 14 residues. CDR1 and CDR2 from the germline V gene are SGHRS and YFSETQ. The ends were cut back, 1 base at V and 3 bases at J, with 7 bases in the middle.

The chain uses TRBV3-1 (or the pseudogene TRBV3-2) and TRBJ1-1; 7 bases align to TRBD1. This CDR3 is built from 14 residues. V was pared by 2 bases and J by 1 base, with 1 base of the junction left unmatched. CDR1 is LGHDT and CDR2 is YNNKEL in the germline V gene (reference sequence). The CDR3 sequence: CASSQRDRNTEAFF. DNA for the CDR3: TGTGCCAGCAGCCAACGGGACAGGAACACTGAAGCTTTCTTT.

The V call is TRBV11-3, the J call TRBJ2-1; 16 nucleotides align to TRBD2. The CDR3 consists of 20 residues. From germline, CDR1 is SGHNT and CDR2 YENEEA. V lost 0 bases, J lost 6 bases, and 11 bases stayed unmatched. The CDR3 DNA follows: TGTGCCAGCAGCTTAGACGGGGGGACTAGCGGGAGGGGAACTGGCAATGAGCAGTTCTTC. Translation: CASSLDGGTSGRGTGNEQFF.

The chain is built from TRBV28 and TRBJ1-2, with 7 bases that match TRBD1. The ends lost 4 bases at V and 4 bases at J; junction bases unmatched: 6. Germline loops: CDR1 MDHEN, CDR2 SYDVKM. CDR3 length: 14 residues. In nucleotides, the CDR3 is TGTGCCAGCAGTTCCCAGACAGGGAGCTATGGCTACACCTTC. It specifies CASSSQTGSYGYTF.

The chain combines TRBV29-1 with TRBJ2-1; TRBD1 matches 11 bases. Per the germline V gene, CDR1 is SQVTM and CDR2 is ANQGSEA. There are 12 residues in the CDR3. J gave up 12 bases and V 6 bases, and 7 bases lay outside the gene matches. The CDR3 region is CSVGQGAPLQFF. The CDR3 nucleotides are TGCAGCGTCGGACAGGGGGCCCCTTTGCAGTTCTTC.

The chain couples TRBV5-1 to TRBJ1-1, with D tentatively TRBD1 (5 bases). Between the trimmed V and J ends, which lost 0 bases and 1 base, there was a span of 13 bases. CDR3 length: 16 residues. Germline V gene lookup returns CDR1 SGHRS and CDR2 YFSETQ. As DNA, the CDR3 is TGCGCCAGCAGCTTGGTGGTAGGGGTCGGGAACACTGAAGCTTTCTTT. Translating it yields CASSLVVGVGNTEAFF.

This chain connects TRBV6-6 to TRBJ1-5; D unclear. The CDR3 covers 15 residues. Trimming removed 5 bases at V and 3 bases at J, with 14 bases between. Germline V gene data show CDR1 as MNHNY and CDR2 as SVGAGI (reference sequence). CDR3 region: CASSLEGRDNQPQHF. DNA for the CDR3: TGTGCCAGCAGTCTGGAGGGTAGAGACAATCAGCCCCAGCATTTT.

CDR3 DNA: TGCGCCAGCAGCCAAGAAAGCTGGCGGGGGGCCCGGGGCTTCAATGAAAAACTGTTTTTT. Translation gives CASSQESWRGARGFNEKLFF. The chain couples TRBV4-1 to TRBJ1-4, with D tentatively TRBD1 (6 bases). The ends were cut back, 0 bases at V and 5 bases at J, with 25 bases in the middle. Germline CDR1 is MGHRA and CDR2 is YSYEKL. CDR3 size: 20 residues.

This chain joins TRBV11-2 and TRBJ1-2; D unresolved. Germline CDR1 reads SGHAT; CDR2 reads FQNNGV. This CDR3 is 11 amino acids long. Trimming pared 3 bases from V and 6 bases from J, leaving 5 bases between. The CDR3 protein is CASSFDNGYTF. The DNA for the CDR3 is TGTGCCAGCAGCTTTGACAATGGCTACACCTTC. Looking up the rest from reference TRBV11-2 and TRBJ1-2 gives the full variable domain: EAGVAQSPRYKIIEKRQSVAFWCNPISGHATLYWYQQILGQGPKLLIQFQNNGVVDDSQLPKDRFSAERLKGVDSTLKIQPAKLEDSAVYLCASSFDNGYTFGSGTRLTVV.

This chain uses TRBV6-6 with TRBJ2-7; a weak D match, TRBD1 (6 bases). The V end lost 7 bases, the J end lost 0 bases, and 19 bases lay between the germline ends. CDR1 is MNHNY and CDR2 is SVGAGI in the germline V gene (reference sequence). The CDR3 consists of 16 residues. The CDR3 region has the DNA TGTGCCAGCACCGATGGCCAGCGACAGGCCTCCTACGAGCAGTACTTC. Amino acid sequence: CASTDGQRQASYEQYF.

This clone was recorded a few times. The rearrangement links TRBV30 to TRBJ1-2; no firm D call. Germline lookup yields CDR1 GTSNPN and CDR2 SVGIG (reference sequence). Trimming removed 5 bases at V and 0 bases at J, with 13 bases between. The CDR3 consists of 14 residues. This CDR3 reads CAWSSGLANYGYTF. The CDR3 DNA reads TGTGCCTGGTCCAGCGGGCTAGCTAACTATGGCTACACCTTC.

V usage is TRBV7-9 and J usage is TRBJ2-7; D is possibly TRBD2 (5 bases). The CDR3 covers 14 residues. The germline V gene encodes CDR1 SEHNR and CDR2 FQNEAQ (reference sequence). Trimming took 3 bases from V and 5 from J, leaving 14 bases between them. The CDR3 is CASSFQVERDEQYF. For the CDR3, the DNA is TGTGCCAGCAGCTTTCAGGTGGAGAGGGACGAGCAGTACTTC.

The genes are TRBV28 and TRBJ2-1, with TRBD2 identical over 13 bases. The V and J ends lost 6 bases and 5 bases, in that order; junction bases with no gene match: 10. The CDR3 extends over 17 amino acids. Germline-derived CDR1 and CDR2 are MDHEN and SYDVKM. This CDR3 is CASRPPGLAGRNNEQFF. CDR3 nucleotides: TGTGCCAGCAGACCTCCGGGACTAGCGGGACGAAACAATGAGCAGTTCTTC.

V and J are TRBV5-5 and TRBJ2-1, with 8 bases aligning to TRBD1. The ends lost 0 bases at V and 8 bases at J; junction bases unmatched: 10. The CDR3 loop spans 16 amino acids. The germline CDR1 and CDR2 sequences are SGHKS and YYEKEE (reference sequence). This CDR3 reads CASSLAARGRGDEQFF. The DNA for the CDR3 is TGTGCCAGCAGCTTGGCCGCCAGGGGGCGAGGCGATGAGCAGTTCTTC.

V usage is TRBV7-9 and J usage is TRBJ1-2; TRBD1 matches at 7 bases. Germline V gene data show CDR1 as SEHNR and CDR2 as FQNEAQ (reference sequence). The CDR3 has 17 amino acids. The J segment lost 2 bases and the V segment lost 0 bases, leaving 9 bases of the junction unmatched. The CDR3 DNA sequence: TGTGCCAGCAGCTTAGCGCTTGGGACAGCACAAAACTATGGCTACACCTTC. Residues: CASSLALGTAQNYGYTF.

The gene calls are TRBV6-6 and TRBJ2-3; weak D call: TRBD2 (6 bases). CDR1 is MNHNY, CDR2 SVGAGI, per germline (reference sequence). This CDR3 has 16 amino acids. V lost 0 bases and J lost 0, with 10 bases in between. Here the CDR3 reads CASSYSSGFSTDTQYF. The CDR3 DNA reads TGTGCCAGCAGTTACTCCAGCGGGTTTAGCACAGATACGCAGTATTTT.

The chain links TRBV25-1 to TRBJ1-5; no clear D. The CDR3 is 13 residues long. Trimming removed 5 bases from V and 6 bases from J, with 11 bases in between. CDR1 is MGHDK and CDR2 is SYGVNS in the germline V gene. The CDR3 spells CASSPRLGQPQHF. For the CDR3, the DNA is TGTGCCAGCAGTCCCAGGTTAGGTCAGCCCCAGCATTTT.

The J gene is TRBJ2-3, the V gene TRBV19; TRBD2 matches 7 bases. The germline gives CDR1 LNHDA, CDR2 SQIVND (reference sequence). The length of the CDR3 is 14 residues. Trimming cost V 5 bases and J 0 bases; bases outside gene matches: 2. The CDR3 loop reads CASSVGGSTDTQYF. The CDR3 DNA reads as TGTGCCAGTAGTGTCGGGGGGAGCACAGATACGCAGTATTTT.